These 15 T cell receptor beta chains were all obtained from the same sample, sequenced in a study of shared clonotypes between healthy human individuals. Some clones are missing from TCRdb's copy, which holds only in-frame ones; the method was immunoSEQ multiplex PCR. Of more than 1.2 million clones listed, about 98.5% are singletons. The sequenced material came from naive CD4+ T cells sorted from blood. This sample's subset: CD45RA+ positively selected. All receptors come from a man younger than 45 in good health.

The CDR3 is CSASDPLAKNIQYF. In nucleotides, the CDR3 is TGCAGCGCCAGCGACCCTCTAGCCAAAAACATTCAGTACTTC. The V and J genes are TRBV29-1 and TRBJ2-4; no reliable D call. The CDR3 totals 14 residues. The V and J ends lost 7 bases and 0 bases respectively, with 13 bases between them. Germline-derived CDR1 and CDR2 are SQVTM and ANQGSEA.

The V gene is TRBV5-4, the J gene TRBJ2-7, with 16 bases matching TRBD2. Germline values: CDR1 SGHNT, CDR2 YYREEE (reference sequence). This CDR3 region has 15 residues. The V segment lost 6 bases and the J segment 8 bases; nucleotides outside the gene matches: 8. This CDR3 reads CASTSGTSGRAQQYF. The CDR3 coding sequence is TGTGCCAGCACCTCCGGGACTAGCGGGAGGGCCCAGCAGTACTTC.

The chain couples TRBV18 to TRBJ1-3, with D perhaps TRBD1 (5 bases). Germline CDR1 is KGHSH and CDR2 is LQKENI. Trimming took off 6 bases at V and 4 bases at J, with 13 bases between the two ends. This CDR3 is 14 amino acids long. CDR3 residues: CASSEGTSGNTIYF. CDR3 in DNA: TGTGCCAGCTCTGAAGGGACCTCCGGAAACACCATATATTTT.

The chain links TRBV5-1 to TRBJ1-1, with D uncertain. Trimming pared 4 bases from V and 8 bases from J, leaving 18 bases between. Germline CDR1 and CDR2: SGHRS and YFSETQ. This CDR3 contains 14 residues. For the CDR3, the DNA is TGCGCCAGCAGCGGAATAACGGGGAAGGGAGAAGCTTTCTTT. It codes for CASSGITGKGEAFF.

The CDR3 protein is CASNEAQGLASLTDTQYF. In DNA, the CDR3 is TGTGCCAGCAACGAAGCGCAGGGACTAGCGAGTCTAACAGATACGCAGTATTTT. The J gene is TRBJ2-3, the V gene TRBV7-9; 10 nucleotides match TRBD2. The trim removed 7 bases at V and 3 bases at J, leaving 16 bases unmatched. CDR1 SEHNR and CDR2 FQNEAQ come from the germline V gene (reference sequence). CDR3 length equals 18 residues.

The rearrangement uses TRBV6-5 and TRBJ2-7; 8 bases are a match to TRBD2. This CDR3 has 13 residues. Germline V CDR1 and CDR2: MNHEY, SVGAGI. Trimming took 10 bases from V and 7 from J; bases not matched to a gene: 12. The chain's CDR3 is CATRVAGSGEQYF. The CDR3 nucleotides read TGTGCCACACGGGTAGCGGGATCGGGGGAGCAGTACTTC.

The genes are TRBV28 and TRBJ1-2, with 8 bases aligning to TRBD1. The CDR3 runs to 12 residues. Trimming removed 4 bases from V and 6 bases from J; junction bases left unmatched: 1. CDR1 is MDHEN and CDR2 is SYDVKM in the germline V gene. CDR3 nucleotides: TGTGCCAGCAGTTGGACAGGGCATGGCTACACCTTC. This codes for CASSWTGHGYTF.

This clone was observed a handful of times. Other DNA sequences in the sample encode the same CDR3. The V and J genes are TRBV5-1 and TRBJ1-2; D unclear. The germline V gene encodes CDR1 SGHRS and CDR2 YFSETQ. With 0 bases removed from V and 2 bases from J, the gap between germline ends came to 8 bases. The CDR3 extends over 14 amino acids. For the CDR3, the DNA is TGCGCCAGCAGCTTGGAGGCGGTCAACTATGGCTACACCTTC. This translates into CASSLEAVNYGYTF.

The chain employs TRBV14 and TRBJ1-1; no clear D. Deletions cut 4 bases from V and 1 base from J, with 7 bases between. Germline values: CDR1 SGHDN, CDR2 FVKESK. CDR3 size: 13 residues. CDR3 sequence (DNA): TGTGCCAGCAGCCTAACACGGAACACTGAAGCTTTCTTT. This translates into CASSLTRNTEAFF.

This chain uses TRBV5-5 with TRBJ1-5; no reliable D call. Germline CDR1 is SGHKS and CDR2 is YYEKEE (reference sequence). The CDR3 is 15 amino acids. V lost 4 bases and J 6 bases, leaving 17 bases between the germline ends. This CDR3 is CASSENVPTGQPQHF. The CDR3 DNA reads as TGTGCCAGCAGCGAAAATGTCCCGACGGGTCAGCCCCAGCATTTT.

This clone showed up just once. The chain recombines TRBV2 with TRBJ2-1; TRBD1 might be the D (5 bases). The germline V and J ends were trimmed by 6 bases and 6 bases, with 9 bases remaining between them. The CDR3 spans 12 residues. Germline-derived CDR1 and CDR2 are SNHLY and FYNNEI. CDR3 sequence (DNA): TGTGCCAGCAGGGACAATTTCAATGAGCAGTTCTTC. Protein: CASRDNFNEQFF.

The CDR3 loop is CASSLGRQLHEQYF. The CDR3 DNA reads TGTGCCAGCAGTTTAGGCAGGCAGCTTCACGAGCAGTACTTC. The chain combines TRBV27 with TRBJ2-7; the D is unclear. CDR3 size: 14 residues. Per germline, CDR1 MNHEY and CDR2 SMNVEV (reference sequence). The V end was cut by 2 bases, the J end by 5 bases, with 13 bases between.

The chain employs TRBV7-9 and TRBJ1-1; D is unclear. Trimming left V 3 bases short and J 6 bases short, with 14 bases between. The CDR3 has 14 residues. Germline CDR1 reads SEHNR; CDR2 reads FQNEAQ (reference sequence). For the CDR3, the DNA is TGTGCCAGCAGCTTGGGGAGAGGGCAGCCTGAAGCTTTCTTT. This codes for CASSLGRGQPEAFF.

This chain connects TRBV9 to TRBJ2-7; D gene ambiguous. V lost 2 bases and J 6 bases, leaving 12 bases between the germline ends. The CDR3 spans 13 residues. Germline V gene sequence: CDR1 SGDLS, CDR2 YYNGEE. DNA for the CDR3: TGTGCCAGCAGCGTTGAAGGGTTTGGCGAGCAGTACTTC. This encodes CASSVEGFGEQYF.

The chain carries TRBV11-3 and TRBJ2-7, with TRBD2 matching 10 bases. With V trimmed by 5 bases and J by 2 bases, 6 bases remained unmatched. Germline V lookup: CDR1 SGHNT, CDR2 YENEEA. The CDR3 has 15 amino acids. CDR3 bases: TGTGCCAGCAGCCCAGGACTAGCGGTCGCCTACGAGCAGTACTTC. Amino acids: CASSPGLAVAYEQYF.